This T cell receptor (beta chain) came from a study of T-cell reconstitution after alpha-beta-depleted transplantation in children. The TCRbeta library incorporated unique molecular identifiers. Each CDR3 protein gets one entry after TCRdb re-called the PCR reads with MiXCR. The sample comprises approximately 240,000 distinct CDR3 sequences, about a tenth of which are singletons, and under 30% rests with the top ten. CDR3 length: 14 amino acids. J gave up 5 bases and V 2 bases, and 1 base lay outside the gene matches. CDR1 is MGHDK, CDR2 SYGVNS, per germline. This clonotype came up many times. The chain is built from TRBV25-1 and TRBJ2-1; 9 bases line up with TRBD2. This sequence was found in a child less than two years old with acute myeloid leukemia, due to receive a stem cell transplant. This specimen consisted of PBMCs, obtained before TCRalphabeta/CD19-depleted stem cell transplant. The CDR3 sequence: CASSEASGNNEQFF. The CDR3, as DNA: TGTGCCAGCAGTGAAGCTAGCGGGAACAATGAGCAGTTCTTC.